The 10 T cell receptor beta chains reported below all come from one sample, sequenced in a study of T cell responses to AZD1222 COVID-19 vaccine. Produced via immunoSEQ multiplex PCR; TCRdb's table is partial and in-frame only. The sample records some 90,000 clones, approximately 83% being singletons. The sample in question was peripheral blood, obtained on day 0 of AZD1222 vaccination. These receptors were collected from an adult in good health.

The chain has TRBV3-1 (or the pseudogene TRBV3-2) and TRBJ2-5, with a possible D match to TRBD2 (6 bases). The CDR3 totals 14 residues. V was pared by 4 bases and J by 4 bases, with 13 bases between. Germline CDR1 reads LGHDT; CDR2 reads YNNKEL (reference sequence). The DNA for the CDR3 is TGTGCCAGCAGCCCGGCGGGGTATGGAGAGACCCAGTACTTC. This translates into CASSPAGYGETQYF.

The chain uses TRBV4-2 and TRBJ2-1, with D possibly called TRBD1 or TRBD2 (5 bases each). V lost 0 bases, J lost 5 bases, and 14 bases lay in between. The CDR3 extends over 16 amino acids. In germline, CDR1 is LGHNA, CDR2 YNFKEQ. The CDR3 DNA reads as TGTGCCAGCAGCCAAGAGGGACGAAAAATTGACAATGAGCAGTTCTTC. Translating it yields CASSQEGRKIDNEQFF.

This chain's CDR3 is CATSDPGQGGYEQYF. The CDR3 nucleotides are TGTGCCACCAGTGATCCGGGACAGGGCGGCTACGAGCAGTACTTC. The chain employs TRBV24-1 and TRBJ2-7; 9 bases fit TRBD1. Germline V gene sequence: CDR1 KGHDR, CDR2 SFDVKD. CDR3 length: 15 amino acids. J was trimmed by 3 bases and V by 3 bases; bases with no gene match: 5.

CDR3 in amino acids: CSATGLSEAFF. DNA of the CDR3: TGCAGTGCCACGGGGCTCTCTGAAGCTTTCTTT. The chain recombines TRBV20-1 with TRBJ1-1, with D possibly being TRBD1 (5 bases). The CDR3 covers 11 residues. Germline values: CDR1 DFQATT, CDR2 SNEGSKA (reference sequence). The V gene lost 6 bases and the J gene lost 6 bases, with 11 bases spanning the gap.

V and J are TRBV27 and TRBJ2-2; 7 bases agree with TRBD2. Germline CDR1 is MNHEY and CDR2 is SMNVEV (reference sequence). This CDR3 has 14 residues. Trimming at V came to 3 bases and at J to 7 bases, leaving 5 bases not matched to a gene. The CDR3 region is CASSLLAEGGELFF. Here the CDR3 DNA reads TGTGCCAGCAGTTTGCTAGCGGAGGGCGGGGAGCTGTTTTTT.

The J gene is TRBJ2-6, the V gene TRBV5-1; 8 bases match TRBD1. V lost 0 bases and J lost 4; bases outside the gene matches: 6. The CDR3 runs to 17 residues. Germline V gene lookup returns CDR1 SGHRS and CDR2 YFSETQ. The CDR3 spells CASSLAGQGSGANVLTF. The CDR3 coding sequence is TGCGCCAGCAGCTTGGCTGGACAGGGTTCCGGGGCCAACGTCCTGACTTTC.

The rearrangement links TRBV30 to TRBJ2-7; TRBD2 matches at 8 bases. CDR1 is GTSNPN, CDR2 SVGIG, per germline (reference sequence). The CDR3 totals 13 residues. J lost 6 bases, V lost 3 bases, and 7 bases had no gene match. Here the CDR3 DNA reads TGTGCCTGGAGACCGGGGGGGGCGGGCGAGCAGTACTTC. Residues: CAWRPGGAGEQYF.

The chain is built from TRBV11-2 and TRBJ2-7; 11 nucleotides agree with TRBD2. CDR1 is SGHAT, CDR2 FQNNGV, per germline. The trim removed 7 bases at V and 3 bases at J, leaving 11 bases unmatched. The CDR3 is made up of 16 amino acids. CDR3 DNA sequence: TGTGCCAGCACCCCCAGACTAGCGGGAAATATCTACGAGCAGTACTTC. Its translation: CASTPRLAGNIYEQYF.

The V gene is TRBV7-6, the J gene TRBJ2-5; D uncertain. The V gene lost 1 base and the J gene lost 5 bases, with 8 bases spanning the gap. CDR1 and CDR2 (germline): SGHVS, FNYEAQ. The CDR3 consists of 13 residues. The CDR3 bases are TGTGCCAGCAGCTTAGAACACGGGGAGACCCAGTACTTC. Translation gives CASSLEHGETQYF.

This chain uses TRBV6-2 or TRBV6-3 with TRBJ1-3; D is uncertain. This CDR3 spans 15 amino acids. V was pared by 5 bases and J by 0 bases, with 11 bases between. Germline CDR1 and CDR2: MNHEY and SVGEGT. CDR3 region: CASSLPGSSGNTIYF. In nucleotides, the CDR3 is TGTGCCAGCAGTCTACCAGGATCCTCTGGAAACACCATATATTTT.